This TCR beta chain appears in the sequencing data of a study of T-cell reconstitution after alpha-beta-depleted transplantation in children. Study-level results: Newly produced T cells mostly provided counts and TCRbeta diversity after one year, as hyperexpanded clones declined. Several patients had high TCRbeta diversity at day 60; it came from surviving recipient T cells and thymic progenitors.

V lost 2 bases to trimming and J lost 4 bases, with 17 bases between them. Germline V lookup: CDR1 SGHKS, CDR2 YYEKEE (reference sequence). There are 16 residues in the CDR3. This clonotype was picked up many times. Its antigen is currently unknown. Unique molecular identifiers were used to barcode this TCRbeta library. TCRdb re-analysed the PCR reads in MiXCR, keeping a single row per CDR3 protein. The sample lists approximately 290,000 distinct CDR3 sequences, about 9.9% occurring once. This receptor was taken from a male patient aged 2-10 years who had a stem cell transplant for chronic granulomatous disease, so the T cells may come from the graft donor. Specimen: peripheral blood, collected 180 days after TCRalphabeta/CD19-depleted stem cell transplant. The J gene is TRBJ2-3, the V gene TRBV5-5; D is uncertain. The CDR3 region is CASSLGPGKNADTQYF. In DNA, the CDR3 is TGTGCCAGCAGCTTAGGCCCCGGAAAGAACGCAGATACGCAGTATTTT.